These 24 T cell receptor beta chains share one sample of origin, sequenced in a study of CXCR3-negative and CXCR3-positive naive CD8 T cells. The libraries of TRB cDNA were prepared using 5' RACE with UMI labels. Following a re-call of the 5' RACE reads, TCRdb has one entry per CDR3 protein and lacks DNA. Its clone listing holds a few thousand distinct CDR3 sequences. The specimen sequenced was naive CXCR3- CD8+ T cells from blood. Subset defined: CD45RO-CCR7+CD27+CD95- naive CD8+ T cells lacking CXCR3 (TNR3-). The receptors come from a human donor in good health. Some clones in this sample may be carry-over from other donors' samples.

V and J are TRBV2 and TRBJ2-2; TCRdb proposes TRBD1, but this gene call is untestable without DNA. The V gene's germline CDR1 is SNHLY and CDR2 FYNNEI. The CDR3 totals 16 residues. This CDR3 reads CASSEDRGRETGELFF.

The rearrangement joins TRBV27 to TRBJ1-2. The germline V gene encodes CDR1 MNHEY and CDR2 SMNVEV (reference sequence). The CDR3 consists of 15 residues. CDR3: CASSLSYNFNYGYTF.

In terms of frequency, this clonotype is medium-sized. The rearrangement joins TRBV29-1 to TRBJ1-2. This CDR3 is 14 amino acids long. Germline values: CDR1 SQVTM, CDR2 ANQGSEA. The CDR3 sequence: CSVEDLEGYYGYTF.

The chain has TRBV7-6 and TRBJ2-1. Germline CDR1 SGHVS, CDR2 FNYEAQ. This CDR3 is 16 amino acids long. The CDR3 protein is CASSLAVTERYNEQFF. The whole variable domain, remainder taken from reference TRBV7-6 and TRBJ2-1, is GAGVSQSPRYKVTKRGQDVALRCDPISGHVSLYWYRQALGQGPEFLTYFNYEAQQDKSGLPNDRFSAERPEGSISTLTIQRTEQRDSAMYRCASSLAVTERYNEQFFGPGTRLTVL.

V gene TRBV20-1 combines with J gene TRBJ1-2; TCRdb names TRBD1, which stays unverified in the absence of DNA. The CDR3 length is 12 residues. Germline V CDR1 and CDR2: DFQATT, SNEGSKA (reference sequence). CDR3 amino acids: CSAPVENYGYTF.

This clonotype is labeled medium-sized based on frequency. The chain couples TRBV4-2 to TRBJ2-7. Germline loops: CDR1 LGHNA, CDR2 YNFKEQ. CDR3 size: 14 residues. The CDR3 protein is CASSQVSTTYEQYF.

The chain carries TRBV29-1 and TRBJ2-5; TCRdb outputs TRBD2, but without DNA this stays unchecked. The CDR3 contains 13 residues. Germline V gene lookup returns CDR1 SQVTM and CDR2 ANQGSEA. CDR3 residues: CSVDQTNWETQYF.

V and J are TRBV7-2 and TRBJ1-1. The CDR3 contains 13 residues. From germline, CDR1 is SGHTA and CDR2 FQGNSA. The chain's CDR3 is CASSFWENTEAFF. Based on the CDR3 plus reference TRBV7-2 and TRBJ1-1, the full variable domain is GAGVSQSPSNKVTEKGKDVELRCDPISGHTALYWYRQSLGQGLEFLIYFQGNSAPDKSGLPSDRFSAERTGGSVSTLTIQRTQQEDSAVYLCASSFWENTEAFFGQGTRLTVV.

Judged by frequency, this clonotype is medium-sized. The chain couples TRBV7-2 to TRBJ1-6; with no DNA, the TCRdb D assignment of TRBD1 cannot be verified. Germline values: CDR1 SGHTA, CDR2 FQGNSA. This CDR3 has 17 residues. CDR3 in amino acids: CASSLNPRTGSNSPLHF.

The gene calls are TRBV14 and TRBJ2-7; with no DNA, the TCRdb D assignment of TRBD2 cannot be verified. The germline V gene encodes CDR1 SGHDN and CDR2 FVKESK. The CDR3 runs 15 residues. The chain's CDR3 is CASSQGTSGYYEQYF. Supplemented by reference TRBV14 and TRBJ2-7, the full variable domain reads EAGVTQFPSHSVIEKGQTVTLRCDPISGHDNLYWYRRVMGKEIKFLLHFVKESKQDESGMPNNRFLAERTGGTYSTLKVQPAELEDSGVYFCASSQGTSGYYEQYFGPGTRLTVT.

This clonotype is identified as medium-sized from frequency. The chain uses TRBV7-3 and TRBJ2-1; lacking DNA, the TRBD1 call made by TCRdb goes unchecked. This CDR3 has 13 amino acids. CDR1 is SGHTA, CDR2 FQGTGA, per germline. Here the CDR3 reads CASSLGQGNEQFF.

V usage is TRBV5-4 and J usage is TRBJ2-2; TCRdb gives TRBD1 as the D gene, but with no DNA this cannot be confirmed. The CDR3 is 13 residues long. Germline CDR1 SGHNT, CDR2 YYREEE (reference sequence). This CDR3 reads CASTRTATGELFF.

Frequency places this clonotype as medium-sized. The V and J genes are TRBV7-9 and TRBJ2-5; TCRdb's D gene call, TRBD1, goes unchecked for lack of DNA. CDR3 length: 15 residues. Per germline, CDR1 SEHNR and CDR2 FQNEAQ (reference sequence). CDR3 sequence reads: CASSLRDSYQETQYF.

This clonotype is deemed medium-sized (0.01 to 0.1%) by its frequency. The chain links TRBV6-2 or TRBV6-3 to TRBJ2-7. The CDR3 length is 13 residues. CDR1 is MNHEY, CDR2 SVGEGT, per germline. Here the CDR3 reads CASSYGSDYEQYF.

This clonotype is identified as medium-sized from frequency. CDR3 sequence: CASSTPVGGNTGELFF. V usage is TRBV7-8 and J usage is TRBJ2-2; TCRdb's D gene call, TRBD1, goes unchecked for lack of DNA. CDR1 and CDR2 from the germline V gene are SGHVS and FQNEAQ. CDR3 length: 16 residues.

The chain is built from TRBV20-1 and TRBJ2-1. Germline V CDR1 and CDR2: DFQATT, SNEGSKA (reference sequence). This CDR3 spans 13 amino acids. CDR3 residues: CSASSGSYNEQFF.

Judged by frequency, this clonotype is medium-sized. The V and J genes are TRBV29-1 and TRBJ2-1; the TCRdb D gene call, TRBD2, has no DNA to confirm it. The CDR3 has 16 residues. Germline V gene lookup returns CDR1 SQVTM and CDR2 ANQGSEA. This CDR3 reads CSVDGSGRLSYNEQFF.

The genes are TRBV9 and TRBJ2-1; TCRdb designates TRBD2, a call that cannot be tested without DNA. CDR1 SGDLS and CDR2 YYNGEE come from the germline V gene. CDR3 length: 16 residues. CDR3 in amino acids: CASSATTSGNYNEQFF.

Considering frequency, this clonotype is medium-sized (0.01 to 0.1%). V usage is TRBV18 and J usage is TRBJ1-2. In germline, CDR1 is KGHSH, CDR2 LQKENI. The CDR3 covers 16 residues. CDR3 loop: CASSPRDLGLNYGYTF.

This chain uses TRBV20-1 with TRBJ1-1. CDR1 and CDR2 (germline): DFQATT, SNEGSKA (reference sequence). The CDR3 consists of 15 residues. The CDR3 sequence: CSAREVVRPDTEAFF.

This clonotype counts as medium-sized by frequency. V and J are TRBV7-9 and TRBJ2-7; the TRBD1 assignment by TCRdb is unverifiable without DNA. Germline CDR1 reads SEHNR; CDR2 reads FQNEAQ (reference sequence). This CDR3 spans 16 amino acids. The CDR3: CASSRGGARISYEQYF.

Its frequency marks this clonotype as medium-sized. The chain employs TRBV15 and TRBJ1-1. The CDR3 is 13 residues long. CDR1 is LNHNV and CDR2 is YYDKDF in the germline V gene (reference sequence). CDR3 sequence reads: CATSRGPNTEAFF.

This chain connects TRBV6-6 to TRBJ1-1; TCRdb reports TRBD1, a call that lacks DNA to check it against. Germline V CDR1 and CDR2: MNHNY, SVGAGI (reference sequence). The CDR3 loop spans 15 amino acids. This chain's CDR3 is CASTLGATGNTEAFF.

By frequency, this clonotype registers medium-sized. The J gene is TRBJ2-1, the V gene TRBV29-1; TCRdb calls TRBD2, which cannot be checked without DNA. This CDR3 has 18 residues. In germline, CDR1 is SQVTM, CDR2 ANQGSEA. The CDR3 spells CSVDGLTSGKSSYNEQFF.